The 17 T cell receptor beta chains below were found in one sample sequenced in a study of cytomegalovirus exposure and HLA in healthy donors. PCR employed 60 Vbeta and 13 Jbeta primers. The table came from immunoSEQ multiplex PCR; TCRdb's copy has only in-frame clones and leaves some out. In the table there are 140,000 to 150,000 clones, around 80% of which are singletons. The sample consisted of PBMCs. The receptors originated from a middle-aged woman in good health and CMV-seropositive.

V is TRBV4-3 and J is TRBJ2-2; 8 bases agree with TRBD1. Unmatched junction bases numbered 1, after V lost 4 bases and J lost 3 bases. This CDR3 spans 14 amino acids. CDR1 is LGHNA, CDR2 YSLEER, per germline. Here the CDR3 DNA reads TGCGCCAGCAGCCTGGACAGGGACACCGGGGAGCTGTTTTTT. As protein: CASSLDRDTGELFF.

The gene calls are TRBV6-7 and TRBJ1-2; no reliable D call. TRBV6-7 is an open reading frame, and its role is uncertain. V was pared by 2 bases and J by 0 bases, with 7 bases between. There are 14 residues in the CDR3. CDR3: CASSYDKANYGYTF. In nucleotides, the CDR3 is TGTGCCAGCAGTTACGACAAAGCTAACTATGGCTACACCTTC.

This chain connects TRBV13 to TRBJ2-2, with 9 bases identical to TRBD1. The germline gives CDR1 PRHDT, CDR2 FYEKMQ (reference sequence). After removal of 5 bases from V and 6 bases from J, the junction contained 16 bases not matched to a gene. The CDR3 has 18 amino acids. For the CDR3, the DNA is TGTGCCAGCAGCCGCGAACTTACCGGGACAGGGATTCCCGGGGAGCTGTTTTTT. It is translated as CASSRELTGTGIPGELFF.

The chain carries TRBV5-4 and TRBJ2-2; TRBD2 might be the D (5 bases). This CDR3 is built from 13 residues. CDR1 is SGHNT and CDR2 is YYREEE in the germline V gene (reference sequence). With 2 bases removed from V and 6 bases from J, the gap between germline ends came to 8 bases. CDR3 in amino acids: CASSLSGAGELFF. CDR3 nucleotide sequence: TGTGCCAGCAGCTTATCCGGGGCCGGGGAGCTGTTTTTT.

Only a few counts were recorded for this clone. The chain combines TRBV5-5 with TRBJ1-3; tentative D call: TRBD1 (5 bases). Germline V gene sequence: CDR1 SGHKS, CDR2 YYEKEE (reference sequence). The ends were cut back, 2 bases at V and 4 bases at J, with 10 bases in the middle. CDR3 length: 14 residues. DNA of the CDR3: TGTGCCAGCAGCTTTGGGGGGAGCGGAAACACCATATATTTT. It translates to CASSFGGSGNTIYF. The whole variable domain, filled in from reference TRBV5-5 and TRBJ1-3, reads DAGVTQSPTHLIKTRGQQVTLRCSPISGHKSVSWYQQVLGQGPQFIFQYYEKEERGRGNFPDRFSARQFPNYSSELNVNALLLGDSALYLCASSFGGSGNTIYFGEGSWLTVV.

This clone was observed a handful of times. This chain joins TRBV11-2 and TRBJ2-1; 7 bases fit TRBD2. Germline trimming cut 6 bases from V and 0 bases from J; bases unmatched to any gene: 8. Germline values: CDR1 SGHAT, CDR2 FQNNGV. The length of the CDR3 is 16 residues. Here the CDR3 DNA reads TGTGCCAGCAGTTCCCCGGCGGGAGTCTCCTACAATGAGCAGTTCTTC. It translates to CASSSPAGVSYNEQFF.

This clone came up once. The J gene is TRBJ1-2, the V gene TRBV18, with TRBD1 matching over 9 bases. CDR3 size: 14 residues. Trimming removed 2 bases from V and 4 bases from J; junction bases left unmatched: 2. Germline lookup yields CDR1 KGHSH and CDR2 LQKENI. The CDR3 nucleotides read TGTGCCAGCTCACCAGGGACAGGGCCCTATGGCTACACCTTC. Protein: CASSPGTGPYGYTF. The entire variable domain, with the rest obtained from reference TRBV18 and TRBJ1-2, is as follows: NAGVMQNPRHLVRRRGQEARLRCSPMKGHSHVYWYRQLPEEGLKFMVYLQKENIIDESGMPKERFSAEFPKEGPSILRIQQVVRGDSAAYFCASSPGTGPYGYTFGSGTRLTVV.

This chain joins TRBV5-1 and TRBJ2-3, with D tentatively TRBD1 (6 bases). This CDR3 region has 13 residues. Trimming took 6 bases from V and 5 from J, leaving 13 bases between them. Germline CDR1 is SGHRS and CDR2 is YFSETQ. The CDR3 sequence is CASKGEIRDTQYF. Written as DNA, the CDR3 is TGCGCCAGCAAGGGGGAAATTAGAGATACGCAGTATTTT.

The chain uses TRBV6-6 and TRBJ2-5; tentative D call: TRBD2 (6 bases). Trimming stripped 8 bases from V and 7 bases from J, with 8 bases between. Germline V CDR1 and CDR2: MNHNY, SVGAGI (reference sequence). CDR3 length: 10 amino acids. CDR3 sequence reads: CASGTRTQYF. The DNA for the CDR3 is TGTGCCAGCGGGACTCGGACCCAGTACTTC.

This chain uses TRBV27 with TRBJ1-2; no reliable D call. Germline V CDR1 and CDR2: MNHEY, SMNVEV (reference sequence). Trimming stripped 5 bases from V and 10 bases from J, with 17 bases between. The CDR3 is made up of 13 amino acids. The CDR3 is CASSTGKRSLYTF. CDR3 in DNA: TGTGCCAGCAGTACCGGGAAGAGGAGTCTCTACACCTTC.

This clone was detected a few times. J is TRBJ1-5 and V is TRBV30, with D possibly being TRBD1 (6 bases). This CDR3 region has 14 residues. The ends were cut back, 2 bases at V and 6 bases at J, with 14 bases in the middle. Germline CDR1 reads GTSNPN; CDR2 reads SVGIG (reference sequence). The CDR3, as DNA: TGTGCCTGGAGTAAAGGGGGTGGGGGTCAGCCCCAGCATTTT. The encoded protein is CAWSKGGGGQPQHF.

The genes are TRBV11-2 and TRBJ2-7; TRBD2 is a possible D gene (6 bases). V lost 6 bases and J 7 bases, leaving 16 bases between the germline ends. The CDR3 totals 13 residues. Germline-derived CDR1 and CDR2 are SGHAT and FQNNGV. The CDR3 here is CASRAGLPSEQYF. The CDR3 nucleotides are TGTGCCAGCAGGGCGGGACTGCCGAGTGAGCAGTACTTC.

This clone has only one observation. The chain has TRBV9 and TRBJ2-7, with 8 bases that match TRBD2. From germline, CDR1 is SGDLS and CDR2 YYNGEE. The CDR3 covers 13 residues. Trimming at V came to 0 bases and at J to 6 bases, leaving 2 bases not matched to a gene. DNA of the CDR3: TGTGCCAGCAGCGTAGGGGCGGGGGGCGAGCAGTACTTC. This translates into CASSVGAGGEQYF.

CDR3 region: CSVEGIGDTSNTEAFF. The CDR3 DNA reads TGCAGCGTTGAGGGGATTGGGGACACCTCGAACACTGAAGCTTTCTTT. The rearrangement links TRBV29-1 to TRBJ1-1; weak D call: TRBD1 (6 bases). This CDR3 is built from 16 residues. Germline V gene lookup returns CDR1 SQVTM and CDR2 ANQGSEA. The V end lost 3 bases, the J end lost 1 base, and 18 bases lay between the germline ends.

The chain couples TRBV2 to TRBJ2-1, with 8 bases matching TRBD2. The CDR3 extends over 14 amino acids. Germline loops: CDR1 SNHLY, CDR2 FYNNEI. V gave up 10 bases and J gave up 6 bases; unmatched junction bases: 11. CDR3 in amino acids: CATPRERESNEQFF. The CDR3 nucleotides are TGTGCCACCCCGCGGGAGCGGGAGAGCAATGAGCAGTTCTTC.

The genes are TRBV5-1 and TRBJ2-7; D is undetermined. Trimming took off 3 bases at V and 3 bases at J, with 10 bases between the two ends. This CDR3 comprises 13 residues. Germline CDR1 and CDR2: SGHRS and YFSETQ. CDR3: CASSSESGYEQYF. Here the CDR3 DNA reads TGCGCCAGCAGCTCGGAATCGGGCTACGAGCAGTACTTC.

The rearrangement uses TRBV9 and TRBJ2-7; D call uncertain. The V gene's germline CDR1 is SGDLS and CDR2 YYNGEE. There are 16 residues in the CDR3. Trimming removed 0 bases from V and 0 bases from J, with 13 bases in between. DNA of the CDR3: TGTGCCAGCAGCGTAGCTCCGAACGTGGCCTCCTACGAGCAGTACTTC. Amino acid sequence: CASSVAPNVASYEQYF.